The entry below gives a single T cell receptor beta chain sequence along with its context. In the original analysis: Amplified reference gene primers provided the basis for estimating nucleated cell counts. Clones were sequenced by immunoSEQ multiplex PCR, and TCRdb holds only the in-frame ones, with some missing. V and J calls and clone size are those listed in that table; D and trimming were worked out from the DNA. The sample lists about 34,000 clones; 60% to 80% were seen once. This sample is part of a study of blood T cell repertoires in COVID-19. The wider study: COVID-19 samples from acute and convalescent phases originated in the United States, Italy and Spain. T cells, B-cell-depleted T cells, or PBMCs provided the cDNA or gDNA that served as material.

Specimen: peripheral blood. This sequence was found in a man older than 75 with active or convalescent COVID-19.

The CDR3 spells CASSQAGLAVGDTQYF. CDR3 in DNA: TGTGCCAGCAGCCAAGCGGGACTAGCGGTTGGAGATACGCAGTATTTT. The genes are TRBV3-1 (or the pseudogene TRBV3-2) and TRBJ2-3; 11 bases agree with TRBD2. The germline gives CDR1 LGHDT, CDR2 YNNKEL (reference sequence). CDR3 length: 16 residues. J was trimmed by 5 bases and V by 1 base; bases with no gene match: 5.